This T cell receptor (beta chain) was documented in a study of blood T cells in healthy people across ages (dated by TCRdb to 2013 to 2016). The study in broad terms: In model experiments, roughly one uniquely barcoded TCR beta cDNA molecule per two T cells was captured by template switching. The donors were split into four age groups: young (average approximately 16 years), middle-aged (39), aged (approximately 60) and long-lived (more than 80). For two donors (one aged 18 to 30 and one aged 80 or older), the study analyzed two additional independent replicas of 1 million unique cDNA reads from the same blood draw. The study measured age-related changes in TCR beta repertoire diversity using deep sequencing normalized with unique cDNA molecular identifiers. To avoid experimental bias, donors of different ages were randomly spread across the sequencing lanes. Study-wide conclusions, independent of this receptor: Estimates of total diversity based on one million sequenced T cells were considered lower bounds and underestimates. Compared with the aged group, more naive CD4+ T cells, fewer expanded clones and increased TCR diversity were shown by the long-lived group, suggesting age selection. Since profiling was done on bulk unsorted PBMCs, naive and antigen-experienced compartments could not be conclusively compared. As age increased, observed TCR beta diversity per million T cells dropped in a roughly linear way, and a significant reduction was already evident by age 40. There was a strong correlation between observed TCR beta diversity and the percentage of naive T cells measured by flow cytometry. The CMV infection status of donors was not known, potentially confounding age-related changes in expanded clonotypes.

Libraries were built with 5' RACE. The second PCR ran for about 6 to 12 cycles and used a J-beta primer mix along with a sample-barcoded 5' primer. A template-switch 5' adaptor carrying 12 random nucleotides introduced a unique molecular identifier onto each TCR beta cDNA molecule. At least 3 million CDR3-containing paired-end reads were obtained from each sample. The Mint cDNA synthesis kit, primed by a TRBC-specific oligonucleotide, was used to synthesize first-strand cDNA from all RNA. All cDNA was treated with uracil-DNA glycosylase and then went through a first 18-cycle PCR with the universal primers M1SS and BC2_uni_R. Per the source publication's procedure: Each sample was normalized by randomly selecting 1 million high-quality reads, each carrying a distinct molecular identifier. Reads with shared molecular identifiers were discarded instead of being binned into consensus sequences. MiTCR, run with a Q25 quality threshold and the strictest error-elimination algorithm, handled CDR3 identification, clonotype clustering and error correction. A nonparametric unseen species model with Euler transformation was used to estimate lower-bound total TCR beta diversity. TCRdb cleaned the public reads at Q25 with fastp, built clones with MiXCR and kept in-frame beta chains. Duplicate CDR3 protein sequences are folded into a single record with the most common DNA and genes. These V and J calls are TCRdb output, not the study's own analysis. The sample has some 1.8 million distinct CDR3 sequences on record, around 40% of them singletons. Under 25% of the sample rests with the top ten.

On this clonotype itself: No antigen is known for it. No base qualities exist here, and no much larger clone lies one base off it.

Systemically healthy Caucasian individuals from Russia, approximately 39 in total and aged about 6 to 100 years, were included as donors. Each donor gave about 9.7 milliliters of peripheral blood, drawn into EDTA-treated Vacutainer tubes. PBMCs were isolated by Ficoll-Paque density-gradient centrifugation, with at least 6 million obtained per sample. Total RNA was extracted from PBMCs with Trizol reagent, with at least 6 micrograms obtained per sample. The percentages of naive CD45RAhigh/CD27high T cells were determined by flow cytometry on a PBMC aliquot from every donor. Sample: blood. The sequence came from a human donor in good health.

The nucleotide sequence is given as TGTGCCAGCACCGAGACAGGGAAAGAGACCCAGTACTTC. Translated, it reads CASTETGKETQYF. The chain employs TRBV7-9 and TRBJ2-7; 7 junctional bases match TRBD1. The end of the DNA fits TRBJ2-5 better, so the J call may be wrong. As encoded in the germline V gene (reference sequence), CDR1 is SEHNR while CDR2 is FQNEAQ. Including cysteine and phenylalanine, the CDR3 has 13 amino acids. The DNA shown is the 39-base CDR3, in frame from base 1.